What follows are 7 T cell receptor beta chains derived from one specimen sequenced in a study of STAT3 mutations in large granular lymphocyte leukemia. These TCRs' antigens remain unknown. Study results and limitations: Every T-LGLL patient had at least one immunodominant TCRbeta clonotype.

Produced via immunoSEQ multiplex PCR; TCRdb's table is partial and in-frame only. The sample lists roughly 35,000 clones; around nine tenths were seen once. The sequenced sample consisted of PBMCs. Source of these receptors: a human donor with T large granular lymphocyte leukemia. Some clones in this sample may be carry-over from other donors' samples.

V is TRBV7-9 and J is TRBJ2-1; D uncertain. Germline V CDR1 and CDR2: SEHNR, FQNEAQ (reference sequence). V was trimmed by 6 bases and J by 10 bases, leaving 10 bases between them. CDR3 length: 11 amino acids. The CDR3 here is CASRGLWEQFF. The CDR3 DNA reads TGTGCCAGCAGGGGCCTCTGGGAGCAGTTCTTC.

This chain uses TRBV29-1 with TRBJ2-7; a possible D gene is TRBD2 (6 bases). V was shortened by 5 bases and J by 3 bases, with 14 bases between the two germline ends. The CDR3 is 13 amino acids. Germline-derived CDR1 and CDR2 are SQVTM and ANQGSEA. CDR3 sequence: CSVFGGSNYEQYF. The CDR3 bases are TGCAGCGTTTTTGGGGGGTCAAACTACGAGCAGTACTTC.

The chain employs TRBV5-1 and TRBJ1-1, with D possibly matching TRBD1 (6 bases). Per germline, CDR1 SGHRS and CDR2 YFSETQ. The V gene lost 3 bases and the J gene lost 0 bases, with 15 bases spanning the gap. CDR3 length equals 16 residues. DNA for the CDR3: TGCGCCAGCAGCTCTCAGCCGGGGGGCATGAACACTGAAGCTTTCTTT. Encoded protein: CASSSQPGGMNTEAFF.

This rearrangement joins TRBV28 to TRBJ2-4, with TRBD1 identical over 9 bases. Germline V gene data show CDR1 as MDHEN and CDR2 as SYDVKM. V was clipped by 6 bases and J by 2 bases; unmatched bases: 8. There are 16 residues in the CDR3. CDR3 bases: TGTGCCAGCAGCTCCGGGACAGGGTTATCCAAAAACATTCAGTACTTC. Protein sequence: CASSSGTGLSKNIQYF.

The chain uses TRBV5-6 and TRBJ1-2; 7 bases map to TRBD1. The germline V gene encodes CDR1 SGHDT and CDR2 YYEEEE. V shed 0 bases and J 6 bases; nucleotides not matched to a gene: 5. This CDR3 has 14 residues. The CDR3 region has the DNA TGTGCCAGCAGCTTGGGACAGGGAATCGATGGCTACACCTTC. Protein product: CASSLGQGIDGYTF.

V and J are TRBV4-1 and TRBJ2-2; no reliable D call. This CDR3 contains 11 residues. Germline CDR1 and CDR2: MGHRA and YSYEKL. Trimming stripped 6 bases from V and 7 bases from J, with 6 bases between. The CDR3 here is CASSNVGELFF. The DNA of the CDR3 is TGCGCCAGCAGTAACGTCGGGGAGCTGTTTTTT.

The chain employs TRBV18 and TRBJ2-3; TRBD2 agrees at 9 bases. The CDR3 is 15 residues long. Trimming at V came to 5 bases and at J to 2 bases, leaving 5 bases not matched to a gene. Germline-derived CDR1 and CDR2 are KGHSH and LQKENI. The CDR3 sequence: CASSSGLAITDTQYF. DNA of the CDR3: TGTGCCAGCTCATCAGGACTAGCGATCACAGATACGCAGTATTTT.